These 20 T cell receptor beta chains were all obtained from the same sample, sequenced in a study of molecular identifiers for immune sequencing clone quantification. MiXCR, run by TCRdb on the PCR reads, gives a single entry per CDR3 protein. The table lists more than 450,000 distinct CDR3 sequences, about a fifth of them singletons. Material: naive CD8+ T cells from blood, with Jurkat cell RNA spiked in. Noted subset: FACS-sorted CD8+CD4-CCR7+CD45RA+ naive T cells. Receptors were obtained from a human donor in good health. Some libraries in this study had Jurkat cell RNA spiked in.

This clonotype was counted a few times. The V call is TRBV2, the J call TRBJ2-1, with 7 bases matching TRBD1. Germline V gives CDR1 SNHLY, CDR2 FYNNEI. The CDR3 has 11 residues. After removal of 11 bases from V and 12 bases from J, the junction contained 10 bases not matched to a gene. CDR3 nucleotide sequence: TGTGCCGGAAGGGGGCTCGATGGGCAGTTCTTC. Its translation is CAGRGLDGQFF.

The rearrangement uses TRBV20-1 and TRBJ1-1, with unresolved D. There are 14 residues in the CDR3. The germline CDR1 and CDR2 sequences are DFQATT and SNEGSKA (reference sequence). The ends were cut back, 6 bases at V and 0 bases at J, with 14 bases in the middle. The CDR3, as DNA: TGCAGTGCACCACCCGAGAGTATGAACACTGAAGCTTTCTTT. It codes for CSAPPESMNTEAFF.

CDR3: CATSRDRQGAHEQYF. CDR3 nucleotide sequence: TGTGCCACCAGCAGAGATCGGCAGGGGGCCCACGAGCAGTACTTC. The J gene is TRBJ2-7, the V gene TRBV15; 8 nucleotides line up with TRBD1. The V and J ends lost 0 bases and 5 bases, in that order; junction bases with no gene match: 6. CDR1 and CDR2 (germline): LNHNV, YYDKDF (reference sequence). The CDR3 runs to 15 residues.

In its sample, this clonotype was seen a few times. The V gene is TRBV12-5, the J gene TRBJ2-7, with 9 bases fitting TRBD1. V trimming: 5 bases; J trimming: 6 bases; junction bases outside the gene matches: 8. Germline V gene sequence: CDR1 LGHNT, CDR2 FRNRAP. The length of the CDR3 is 14 residues. Here the CDR3 DNA reads TGTGCTAGTGGTACCGGGACAGGGTTTTTCGAGCAGTACTTC. Its translation is CASGTGTGFFEQYF.

Only a few counts were recorded for this clonotype. This chain joins TRBV7-8 and TRBJ1-2; tentatively, D is TRBD1 (5 bases). The CDR3 is 14 amino acids. The germline gives CDR1 SGHVS, CDR2 FQNEAQ. V was trimmed by 1 base and J by 1 base, leaving 7 bases between them. CDR3 sequence: CASSLGGVNYGYTF. The CDR3 nucleotides read TGTGCCAGCAGCTTAGGGGGCGTTAACTATGGCTACACCTTC.

This clonotype occurred many times. The chain combines TRBV15 with TRBJ2-1; TRBD2 aligns across 8 bases. V shed 5 bases, J shed 9 bases, and the junction held 15 bases outside the gene matches. Germline V gene sequence: CDR1 LNHNV, CDR2 YYDKDF (reference sequence). The CDR3 is 16 residues long. The CDR3, as DNA: TGTGCCACCAGCGGACGACTAGCGCTTGGTCACGGTGAGCAGTTCTTC. Translating gives CATSGRLALGHGEQFF. The full variable domain, its missing parts supplied by reference TRBV15 and TRBJ2-1, is DAMVIQNPRYQVTQFGKPVTLSCSQTLNHNVMYWYQQKSSQAPKLLFHYYDKDFNNEADTPDNFQSRRPNTSFCFLDIRSPGLGDTAMYLCATSGRLALGHGEQFFGPGTRLTVL.

The CDR3 loop is CASSVGGGDSQPQHF. The CDR3 DNA reads TGTGCCAGCAGCGTAGGCGGGGGCGATAGTCAGCCCCAGCATTTT. V gene TRBV9 combines with J gene TRBJ1-5; TRBD1 might be the D (6 bases). The germline V gene encodes CDR1 SGDLS and CDR2 YYNGEE. Deletions cut 0 bases from V and 6 bases from J, with 13 bases between. The CDR3 runs to 15 residues.

The chain uses TRBV11-2 and TRBJ1-5; TRBD1 matches at 7 bases. This CDR3 contains 18 residues. Losses at the gene ends were 1 base for V and 0 bases for J; bases not matched to a gene: 9. In germline, CDR1 is SGHAT, CDR2 FQNNGV. In nucleotides, the CDR3 is TGTGCCAGCAGCTTAGGAGAACAGGGGCCCTATAGCAATCAGCCCCAGCATTTT. Its translation: CASSLGEQGPYSNQPQHF.

This clonotype occurred many times. V usage is TRBV28 and J usage is TRBJ2-5, with 9 positions matching TRBD1. The germline gives CDR1 MDHEN, CDR2 SYDVKM. J lost 2 bases, V lost 3 bases, and 10 bases had no gene match. The CDR3 contains 17 residues. CDR3 in DNA: TGTGCCAGCAGTTTCCCCCGGGACAGGGTTCCACAAGAGACCCAGTACTTC. It encodes CASSFPRDRVPQETQYF.

For this clonotype: This may come from a read error, since a much larger clone is one base off. The rearrangement uses TRBV13 and TRBJ2-3; D is undetermined. Trimming removed 6 bases from V and 1 base from J, with 5 bases in between. Germline values: CDR1 PRHDT, CDR2 FYEKMQ (reference sequence). This CDR3 is 12 amino acids long. The DNA of the CDR3 is TGTGCCAGCAGGATGCGCACAGATACGCAGTATTTT. This sequence encodes CASRMRTDTQYF.

This clonotype was seen only a few times. The J gene is TRBJ1-6, the V gene TRBV7-9; 10 nucleotides align to TRBD1. Germline values: CDR1 SEHNR, CDR2 FQNEAQ (reference sequence). Losses at the gene ends were 5 bases for V and 0 bases for J; bases not matched to a gene: 7. The CDR3 totals 18 residues. The CDR3, as DNA: TGTGCCAGCAGCCGGGGAAGGACAGGGGGCTCCTATAATTCACCCCTCCACTTT. This encodes CASSRGRTGGSYNSPLHF.

This clonotype was detected ten times or more. V is TRBV29-1 and J is TRBJ2-6; 8 bases fit TRBD1. The CDR3 runs to 16 residues. Germline V gene data show CDR1 as SQVTM and CDR2 as ANQGSEA. J was trimmed by 0 bases and V by 7 bases; bases with no gene match: 8. Here the CDR3 DNA reads TGCAGCGCTCAGGGACAGGATTACTCTGGGGCCAACGTCCTGACTTTC. Protein: CSAQGQDYSGANVLTF.

This CDR3 is CASSLPFGGGGEQYF. The CDR3 DNA reads as TGTGCCAGCAGTTTACCCTTCGGGGGAGGAGGTGAGCAGTACTTC. The chain recombines TRBV28 with TRBJ2-7, with TRBD2 as a possible D gene (6 bases). CDR1 is MDHEN, CDR2 SYDVKM, per germline. The CDR3 totals 15 residues. V was cut by 2 bases and J by 7 bases, with 18 bases left in between.

This clonotype has at least ten counts. The chain joins TRBV7-9 to TRBJ1-6; the D is unclear. There are 12 residues in the CDR3. V was shortened by 3 bases and J by 11 bases, with 8 bases between the two germline ends. Germline V gene sequence: CDR1 SEHNR, CDR2 FQNEAQ (reference sequence). The CDR3: CASSFLTTPLHF. For the CDR3, the DNA is TGTGCCAGCAGCTTTCTAACCACACCCCTCCACTTT.

The V and J genes are TRBV20-1 and TRBJ2-3; the match to TRBD2 covers 8 bases. The V segment lost 5 bases and the J segment 0 bases; nucleotides outside the gene matches: 4. This CDR3 contains 14 residues. Germline V gene sequence: CDR1 DFQATT, CDR2 SNEGSKA (reference sequence). The CDR3 loop is CSAGLAISTDTQYF. For the CDR3, the DNA is TGCAGTGCTGGACTAGCAATTAGCACAGATACGCAGTATTTT.

With regard to this clonotype: It may be a read error: a sequence one base away is much more abundant. The chain employs TRBV6-2 or TRBV6-3 and TRBJ2-3; TRBD1 or TRBD2 may be the D gene (5 bases each). CDR1 is MNHEY, CDR2 SVGEGT, per germline. The length of the CDR3 is 18 residues. The CDR3 sequence: CASSSYPGTLVLTDTRYF. The CDR3 DNA follows: TGTGCCAGCAGTTCCTACCCCGGGACCCTCGTGTTGACAGATACGCGGTATTTT.

This clonotype has at least ten counts. V usage is TRBV27 and J usage is TRBJ2-7, with 11 nucleotides matching TRBD2. Germline V gene data show CDR1 as MNHEY and CDR2 as SMNVEV (reference sequence). With V trimmed by 6 bases and J by 3 bases, 4 bases remained unmatched. The CDR3 totals 14 residues. CDR3 loop: CASRVAGGGYEQYF. As DNA, the CDR3 is TGTGCCAGCAGAGTAGCGGGGGGGGGCTACGAGCAGTACTTC.

This clonotype was observed at least ten times. The V gene is TRBV30, the J gene TRBJ1-1, with no clear D. Germline CDR1 reads GTSNPN; CDR2 reads SVGIG (reference sequence). V gave up 4 bases and J gave up 3 bases, with 9 bases separating them. The CDR3 is made up of 12 amino acids. CDR3 region: CAWKSGHTEAFF. The CDR3 coding sequence is TGTGCCTGGAAGAGCGGGCACACTGAAGCTTTCTTT.

This clonotype has more than one count but fewer than ten. The genes are TRBV4-3 and TRBJ1-2; the match to TRBD1 covers 7 bases. This CDR3 contains 15 residues. Germline CDR1 LGHNA, CDR2 YSLEER. V gave up 5 bases and J gave up 5 bases; unmatched junction bases: 11. The CDR3 reads CASSNYRGVGYGYTF. The CDR3, as DNA: TGCGCCAGCAGCAACTACAGGGGAGTCGGGTATGGCTACACCTTC.

This clonotype has at least ten counts. The V gene is TRBV4-1, the J gene TRBJ2-1, with a possible D match to TRBD1 (5 bases). Germline CDR1 is MGHRA and CDR2 is YSYEKL. The CDR3 is made up of 14 amino acids. Trimming stripped 3 bases from V and 6 bases from J, with 12 bases between. In nucleotides, the CDR3 is TGCGCCAGCAGCCACATCCAGGGTCGCAATGAGCAGTTCTTC. Amino acids: CASSHIQGRNEQFF.